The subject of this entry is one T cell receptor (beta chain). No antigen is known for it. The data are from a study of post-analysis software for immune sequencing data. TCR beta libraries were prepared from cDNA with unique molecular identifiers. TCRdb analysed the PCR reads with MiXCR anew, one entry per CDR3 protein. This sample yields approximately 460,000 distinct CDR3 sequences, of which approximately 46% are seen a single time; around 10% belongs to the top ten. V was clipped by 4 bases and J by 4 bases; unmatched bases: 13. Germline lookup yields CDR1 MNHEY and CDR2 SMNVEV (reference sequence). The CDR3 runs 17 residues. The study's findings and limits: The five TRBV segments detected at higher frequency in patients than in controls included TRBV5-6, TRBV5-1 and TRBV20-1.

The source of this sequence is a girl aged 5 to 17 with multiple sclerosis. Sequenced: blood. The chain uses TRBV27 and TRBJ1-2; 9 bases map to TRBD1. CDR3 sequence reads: CASSSLTGTGKGYGYTF. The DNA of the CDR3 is TGTGCCAGCAGTTCTCTCACCGGGACAGGGAAAGGCTATGGCTACACCTTC.